These 9 T cell receptor beta chains came from one sample sequenced in a study of beta chain features in type 1 diabetes. Sequenced material consisted of expressed TCRB transcripts (all of the isolated RNA was reverse transcribed). Using immunoSEQ multiplex PCR, the repertoire was profiled, and TCRdb retains in-frame clones only, with some absent. The sample lists about 260,000 clones; around 65% were seen once. The sample taken for sequencing was naive CD4+ T cells from blood. All receptors derive from a man aged 30 to 39 in good health.

This chain joins TRBV20-1 and TRBJ2-1; D is uncertain. CDR3 length: 10 residues. V dropped 4 bases and J dropped 9 bases, with 7 bases sitting between them. Per the germline V gene, CDR1 is DFQATT and CDR2 is SNEGSKA (reference sequence). The CDR3 DNA sequence: TGCAGTGCTACTTCAACTGAGCAGTTCTTC. Its protein is CSATSTEQFF.

The chain employs TRBV10-3 and TRBJ2-7, with 8 positions matching TRBD2. J lost 6 bases, V lost 7 bases, and 2 bases had no gene match. The CDR3 sequence is 11 residues long. The germline V gene encodes CDR1 ENHRY and CDR2 SYGVKD. The CDR3 region is CAITAGGEQYF. CDR3 in DNA: TGTGCCATCACCGCGGGAGGCGAGCAGTACTTC.

The chain recombines TRBV11-2 with TRBJ2-3; the D gene could be TRBD1 or TRBD2 (6 bases each). Germline lookup yields CDR1 SGHAT and CDR2 FQNNGV. Trimming pared 5 bases from V and 3 bases from J, leaving 15 bases between. This CDR3 contains 15 residues. This CDR3 reads CASSTPRGRTDTQYF. Written as DNA, the CDR3 is TGTGCCAGCAGCACCCCCCGGGGGCGGACAGATACGCAGTATTTT.

This clone was observed a handful of times. The CDR3 DNA reads TGTGCCAGCAGCCTGGACCGAAATAATTCACCCCTCCACTTT. Translating it yields CASSLDRNNSPLHF. The chain recombines TRBV7-2 with TRBJ1-6; D gene uncertain. This CDR3 contains 14 residues. V shed 5 bases and J shed 5 bases, with 10 bases lying between them. Per the germline V gene, CDR1 is SGHTA and CDR2 is FQGNSA.

This clone was recorded a few times. This same CDR3 is encoded by further DNA sequences in the sample. The rearrangement uses TRBV30 and TRBJ2-1; D is ambiguous. Trimming removed 2 bases from V and 5 bases from J, with 4 bases in between. The CDR3 contains 11 residues. Per germline, CDR1 GTSNPN and CDR2 SVGIG (reference sequence). CDR3 residues: CAWSPDNEQFF. Here the CDR3 DNA reads TGTGCCTGGAGTCCCGACAATGAGCAGTTCTTC.

The J gene is TRBJ1-2, the V gene TRBV12-5; D not resolved. CDR3 length equals 12 residues. Trimming removed 7 bases from V and 7 bases from J, with 13 bases in between. The germline gives CDR1 LGHNT, CDR2 FRNRAP. CDR3 region: CASAPDLGGYTF. CDR3 DNA: TGTGCTAGTGCCCCCGACCTGGGTGGCTACACCTTC.

The table lists this clone with a few counts. The rearrangement joins TRBV20-1 to TRBJ1-2; maybe TRBD1 (5 bases). CDR1 DFQATT and CDR2 SNEGSKA come from the germline V gene (reference sequence). The CDR3 sequence is 11 residues long. Trimming shortened V by 4 bases and J by 2 bases, and 5 bases separated the two germline ends. Here the CDR3 DNA reads TGCAGTGCTACAGGGAACTATGGCTACACCTTC. Translated, it gives CSATGNYGYTF.

The chain links TRBV7-9 to TRBJ2-1; D may be TRBD1 or TRBD2 (5 bases each). Trimming left V 7 bases short and J 12 bases short, with 19 bases between. Per germline, CDR1 SEHNR and CDR2 FQNEAQ (reference sequence). The CDR3 has 13 amino acids. CDR3 DNA: TGTGCCAGCATCCCCGGGGCCAAGGCTGGGCAGTTCTTC. It yields the protein CASIPGAKAGQFF.

The rearrangement uses TRBV7-2 and TRBJ2-1, with a tentative D call TRBD2 (5 bases). Trimming took 5 bases from V and 10 from J, leaving 18 bases between them. The CDR3 is made up of 14 amino acids. Germline-derived CDR1 and CDR2 are SGHTA and FQGNSA. This CDR3 is CASSPAPGWREQFF. The DNA for the CDR3 is TGTGCCAGCAGCCCGGCGCCCGGATGGAGGGAGCAGTTCTTC.